The source of this T cell receptor beta chain is a study of CD4+ T cells in melanoma. Findings and caveats of the study: Neoantigen-specific CD4+ T cells in melanoma reportedly had diverse differentiation states. A reported correlation linked neoantigen-specific CD4+ T cells to CD8+, macrophage and B cell function.

Sequencing used immunoSEQ multiplex PCR; TCRdb keeps in-frame clones, though not all of them. The top ten hold around 9.7% of the sample, which has roughly 21,000 clones, roughly 78% seen once. Concerning this clone: The target antigen is unknown.

CDR1 SGHDT and CDR2 YYEEEE come from the germline V gene. Trimming took 4 bases from V and 3 from J; bases not matched to a gene: 6. CDR3 length equals 14 residues. The receptor comes from a human donor with melanoma. V and J are TRBV5-6 and TRBJ2-5; 7 bases map to TRBD2. CDR3 bases: TGTGCCAGCAGCCTATCCGGGACTAAAGAGACCCAGTACTTC. Its translation is CASSLSGTKETQYF.